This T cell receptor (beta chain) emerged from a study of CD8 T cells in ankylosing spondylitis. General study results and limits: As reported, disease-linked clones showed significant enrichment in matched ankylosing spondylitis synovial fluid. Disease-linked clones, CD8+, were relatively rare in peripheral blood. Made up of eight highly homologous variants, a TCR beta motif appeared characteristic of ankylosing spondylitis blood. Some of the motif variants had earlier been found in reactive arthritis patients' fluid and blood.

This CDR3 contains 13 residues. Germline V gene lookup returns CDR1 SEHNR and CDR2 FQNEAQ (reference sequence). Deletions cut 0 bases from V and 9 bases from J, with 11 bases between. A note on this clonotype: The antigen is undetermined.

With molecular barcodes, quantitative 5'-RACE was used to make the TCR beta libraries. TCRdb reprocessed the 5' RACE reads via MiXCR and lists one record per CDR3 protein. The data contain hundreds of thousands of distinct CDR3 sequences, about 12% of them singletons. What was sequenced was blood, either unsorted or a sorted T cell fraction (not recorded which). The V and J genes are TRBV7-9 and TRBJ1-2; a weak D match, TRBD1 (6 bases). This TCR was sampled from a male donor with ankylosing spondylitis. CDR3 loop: CASSLAGGSSYTF. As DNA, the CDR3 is TGTGCCAGCAGCTTAGCAGGGGGTTCGAGCTACACCTTC.